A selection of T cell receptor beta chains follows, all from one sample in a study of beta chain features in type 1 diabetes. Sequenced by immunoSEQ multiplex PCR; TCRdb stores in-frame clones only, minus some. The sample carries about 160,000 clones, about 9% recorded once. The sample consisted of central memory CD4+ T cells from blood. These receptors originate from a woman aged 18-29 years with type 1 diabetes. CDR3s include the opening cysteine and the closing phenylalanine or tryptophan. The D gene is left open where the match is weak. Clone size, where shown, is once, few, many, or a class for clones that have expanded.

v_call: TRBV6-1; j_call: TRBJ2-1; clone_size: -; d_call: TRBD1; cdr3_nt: TGTGCCAGCAGTGAATTTAGGGGGCGGGATGAGCAGTTCTTC; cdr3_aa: CASSEFRGRDEQFF
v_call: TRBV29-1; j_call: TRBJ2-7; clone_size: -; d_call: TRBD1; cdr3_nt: TGCAGCGCGAGGACAGGCCACTACGAGCAGTACTTC; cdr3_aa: CSARTGHYEQYF
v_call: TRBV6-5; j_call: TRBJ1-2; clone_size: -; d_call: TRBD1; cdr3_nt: TGTGCCAGCAGTTACTCGTGGACAGGAACCTATGGCTACACCTTC; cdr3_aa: CASSYSWTGTYGYTF
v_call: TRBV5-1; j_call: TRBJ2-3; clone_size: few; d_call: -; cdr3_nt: TGCGCCAGCAGCTTGGACGGGAAGGGGGTCACAGATACGCAGTATTTT; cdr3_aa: CASSLDGKGVTDTQYF
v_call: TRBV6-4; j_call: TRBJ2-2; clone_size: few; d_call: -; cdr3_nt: TGTGCCAGCAGCGGGTCTCGGGGTACCGGGGAGCTGTTTTTT; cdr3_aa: CASSGSRGTGELFF
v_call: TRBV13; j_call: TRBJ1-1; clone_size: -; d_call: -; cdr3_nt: TGTGCCAGCACCTCGGGACACCTAAACACTGAAGCTTTCTTT; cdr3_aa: CASTSGHLNTEAFF
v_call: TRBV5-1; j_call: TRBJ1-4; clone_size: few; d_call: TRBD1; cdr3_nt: TGCGCCAGCAGCATTCGGACAGGGCTAACTAATGAAAAACTGTTTTTT; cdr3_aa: CASSIRTGLTNEKLFF
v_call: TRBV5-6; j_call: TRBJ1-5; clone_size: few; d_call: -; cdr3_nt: TGTGCCAGCAGCTTGCGCTTTAGTGGCAATCAGCCCCAGCATTTT; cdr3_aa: CASSLRFSGNQPQHF
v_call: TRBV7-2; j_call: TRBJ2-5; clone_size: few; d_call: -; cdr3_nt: TGTGCCAGCAGCTTAGGCGGGTCGCAAGAGACCCAGTACTTC; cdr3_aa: CASSLGGSQETQYF
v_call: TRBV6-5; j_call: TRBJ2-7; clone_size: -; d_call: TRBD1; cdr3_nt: TGTGCCAGCAGTTACCTCCGGACAGGGGACGAGCAGTACTTC; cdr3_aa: CASSYLRTGDEQYF
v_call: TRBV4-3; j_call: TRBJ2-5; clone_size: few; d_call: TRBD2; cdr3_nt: TGCGCCAGCAGCCAAGATTGGGAGGGGTCGGGAGGAGAGACCCAGTACTTC; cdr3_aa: CASSQDWEGSGGETQYF
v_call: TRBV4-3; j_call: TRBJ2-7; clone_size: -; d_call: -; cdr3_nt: TGCGCCAGCAGCCAAGCCCCCGAACAGGGAATCTACGAGCAGTACTTC; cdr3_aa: CASSQAPEQGIYEQYF
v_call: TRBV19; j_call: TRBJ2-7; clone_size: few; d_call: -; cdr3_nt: TGTGCCAGTAGGATTACAGGGCAGTACGAGCAGTACTTC; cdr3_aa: CASRITGQYEQYF
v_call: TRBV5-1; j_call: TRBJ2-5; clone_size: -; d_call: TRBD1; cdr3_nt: TGCGCCAGCAGCTACGGACAGGGAGGCGAAGAGACCCAGTACTTC; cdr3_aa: CASSYGQGGEETQYF
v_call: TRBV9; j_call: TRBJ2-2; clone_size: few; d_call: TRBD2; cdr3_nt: TGTGCCAGCAGCGTAGTACTAGCGGGTAACACCGGGGAGCTGTTTTTT; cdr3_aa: CASSVVLAGNTGELFF
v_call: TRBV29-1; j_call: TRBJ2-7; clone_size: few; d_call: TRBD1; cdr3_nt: TGCAGCGTTTCCTTGGACAGGTACGAGCAGTACTTC; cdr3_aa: CSVSLDRYEQYF
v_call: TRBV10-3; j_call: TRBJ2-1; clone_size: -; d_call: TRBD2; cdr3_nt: TGTGCCATCAGTGAGTCGCAACTAGCGGCATTCTCCTACAATGAGCAGTTCTTC; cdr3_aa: CAISESQLAAFSYNEQFF
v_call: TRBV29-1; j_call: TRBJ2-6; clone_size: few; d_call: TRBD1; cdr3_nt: TGCAGCGTCGGACAGGGACAGTCTGGGGCCAACGTCCTGACTTTC; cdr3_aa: CSVGQGQSGANVLTF
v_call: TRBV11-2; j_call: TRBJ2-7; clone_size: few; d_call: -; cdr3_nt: TGTGCCAGCAGCTTAACCCAGCGACCCCCCCCCTACGAGCAGTACTTC; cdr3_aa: CASSLTQRPPPYEQYF
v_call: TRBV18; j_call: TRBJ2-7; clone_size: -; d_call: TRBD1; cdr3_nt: TGTGCCAGCTCACGACCGGGACAGGTCCTCGAGCAGTACTTC; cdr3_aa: CASSRPGQVLEQYF
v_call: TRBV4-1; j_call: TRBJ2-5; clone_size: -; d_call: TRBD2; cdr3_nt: TGCGCCAGCAGCCAAGACGTGAGCGGGGTCGTGGAGACCCAGTACTTC; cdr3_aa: CASSQDVSGVVETQYF
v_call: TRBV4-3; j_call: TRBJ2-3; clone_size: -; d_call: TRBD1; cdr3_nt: TGCGCCAGCAGCTCCAAACTCGCAGGGGGCTATGCAGATACGCAGTATTTT; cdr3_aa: CASSSKLAGGYADTQYF
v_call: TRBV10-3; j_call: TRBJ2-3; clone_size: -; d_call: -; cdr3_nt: TGTGCCATCGGGCGGGACACAGATACGCAGTATTTT; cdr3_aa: CAIGRDTDTQYF
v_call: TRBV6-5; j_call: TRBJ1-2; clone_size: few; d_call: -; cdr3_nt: TGTGCCAGCAGGCAAACCGTGACAGGTGTAGATGGCTACACCTTC; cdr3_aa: CASRQTVTGVDGYTF
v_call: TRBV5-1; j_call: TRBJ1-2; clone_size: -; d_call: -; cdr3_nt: TGCGCCAGCAGCTTCGACAGTCCAACTTCCTATGGCTACACCTTC; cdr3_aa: CASSFDSPTSYGYTF
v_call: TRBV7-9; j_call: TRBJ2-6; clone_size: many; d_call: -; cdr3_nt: TGTGCCAGCAGCACAACCTTTGGTGGGGCCAACGTCCTGACTTTC; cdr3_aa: CASSTTFGGANVLTF
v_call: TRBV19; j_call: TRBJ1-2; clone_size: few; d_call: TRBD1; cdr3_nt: TGTGCCAGTAGTGTGGGACAGCTTAACTATGGCTACACCTTC; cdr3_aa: CASSVGQLNYGYTF
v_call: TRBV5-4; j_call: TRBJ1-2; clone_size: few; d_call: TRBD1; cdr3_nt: TGTGCCAGCAGCCCGGGACAGGGTCTTGGCTACACCTTC; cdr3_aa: CASSPGQGLGYTF